Listed below are T cell receptor beta chains from one sample, sequenced in a study of blood T cell repertoires in COVID-19. TCRdb's table, derived via immunoSEQ multiplex PCR, lists solely in-frame clones and lacks some. The sample records about 230,000 clones, 65% to 90% being singletons. Sample: peripheral blood. These receptors all come from a man aged 50 or older with COVID-19, enrolled during active disease. The CDR3 runs from the conserved cysteine through the conserved F or W. A D gene is named only where the DNA matches it firmly. Not all rows give a size; the values are once, few, many and, for expanded clones, a class.

cdr3_aa: CASKVSGDGQPQHF
cdr3_nt: TGTGCCAGCAAAGTCTCAGGGGACGGTCAGCCCCAGCATTTT
clone_size: few
j_call: TRBJ1-5
v_call: TRBV6-5
d_call: -

cdr3_aa: CASRFTGPTEAFF
cdr3_nt: TGTGCCAGTAGATTTACAGGGCCCACTGAAGCTTTCTTT
clone_size: -
j_call: TRBJ1-1
v_call: TRBV19
d_call: -

cdr3_aa: CASRSLDRNEQFF
cdr3_nt: TGTGCCAGCAGGTCACTAGATCGCAATGAGCAGTTCTTC
clone_size: -
j_call: TRBJ2-1
v_call: TRBV27
d_call: -

cdr3_aa: CASSLGTRRYQETQYF
cdr3_nt: TGTGCCAGCAGCTTAGGGACACGCCGTTACCAAGAGACCCAGTACTTC
clone_size: once
j_call: TRBJ2-5
v_call: TRBV11-2
d_call: -

cdr3_aa: CASSLELATNEQFF
cdr3_nt: TGTGCCAGCAGCTTAGAACTAGCCACGAATGAGCAGTTCTTC
clone_size: -
j_call: TRBJ2-1
v_call: TRBV11-2
d_call: -

cdr3_aa: CASSVDQRGGTYEQYF
cdr3_nt: TGTGCCAGCAGCGTAGACCAGAGGGGGGGGACCTACGAGCAGTACTTC
clone_size: few
j_call: TRBJ2-7
v_call: TRBV9
d_call: -

cdr3_aa: CASSLGPGGDYEQYF
cdr3_nt: TGTGCCAGCAGCTTAGGGCCAGGGGGCGATTACGAGCAGTACTTC
clone_size: -
j_call: TRBJ2-7
v_call: TRBV11-3
d_call: TRBD1

cdr3_aa: CASSLVRQETQYF
cdr3_nt: TGTGCCAGCAGCTTAGTCCGTCAAGAGACCCAGTACTTC
clone_size: once
j_call: TRBJ2-5
v_call: TRBV7-2
d_call: -

cdr3_aa: CASSLRRDSLIVQETQYF
cdr3_nt: TGTGCCAGCAGCCTCCGGAGGGACTCCTTGATTGTCCAAGAGACCCAGTACTTC
clone_size: -
j_call: TRBJ2-5
v_call: TRBV7-8
d_call: -

cdr3_aa: CAEKGAGNTGELFF
cdr3_nt: TGTGCCGAAAAGGGGGCAGGGAACACCGGGGAGCTGTTTTTT
clone_size: -
j_call: TRBJ2-2
v_call: TRBV7-3
d_call: TRBD1

cdr3_aa: CASSFTSGSLEQYF
cdr3_nt: TGTGCCAGCAGCTTTACTAGCGGGAGTCTCGAGCAGTACTTC
clone_size: -
j_call: TRBJ2-7
v_call: TRBV7-2
d_call: TRBD2

cdr3_aa: CAISESQINYGYTF
cdr3_nt: TGTGCCATCAGTGAGTCACAGATTAACTATGGCTACACCTTC
clone_size: -
j_call: TRBJ1-2
v_call: TRBV10-3
d_call: -

cdr3_aa: CASSPVPTTGGHTEAFF
cdr3_nt: TGTGCCAGCTCACCCGTTCCTACGACAGGGGGCCACACTGAAGCTTTCTTT
clone_size: -
j_call: TRBJ1-1
v_call: TRBV18
d_call: TRBD1

cdr3_aa: CASSPSTRNIQYF
cdr3_nt: TGTGCCAGCAGTCCTTCGACTAGAAACATTCAGTACTTC
clone_size: -
j_call: TRBJ2-4
v_call: TRBV12-3/TRBV12-4
d_call: -

cdr3_aa: CASGPGGQLTVYEQYF
cdr3_nt: TGTGCCAGCGGGCCTGGGGGACAGCTAACGGTCTACGAGCAGTACTTC
clone_size: once
j_call: TRBJ2-7
v_call: TRBV7-2
d_call: TRBD1

cdr3_aa: CASGSRNSNQPQHF
cdr3_nt: TGTGCTAGTGGTTCCAGAAATAGCAATCAGCCCCAGCATTTT
clone_size: -
j_call: TRBJ1-5
v_call: TRBV12-5
d_call: -

cdr3_aa: CASRASQGIHEQYF
cdr3_nt: TGTGCCAGCAGAGCATCACAGGGGATCCACGAGCAGTACTTC
clone_size: -
j_call: TRBJ2-7
v_call: TRBV28
d_call: TRBD1

cdr3_aa: CASSRQGQTGNTIYF
cdr3_nt: TGCGCCAGCAGCCGACAGGGGCAAACTGGAAACACCATATATTTT
clone_size: -
j_call: TRBJ1-3
v_call: TRBV4-1
d_call: TRBD1

cdr3_aa: CASSNGLAGEDIQYF
cdr3_nt: TGTGCCAGCAGCAACGGACTAGCGGGAGAGGACATTCAGTACTTC
clone_size: -
j_call: TRBJ2-4
v_call: TRBV5-8
d_call: TRBD2

cdr3_aa: CASSSLGPDTEAFF
cdr3_nt: TGTGCCAGCAGCTCCCTGGGCCCAGACACTGAAGCTTTCTTT
clone_size: -
j_call: TRBJ1-1
v_call: TRBV7-2
d_call: -

cdr3_aa: CASSFGQGGLETQYF
cdr3_nt: TGCGCCAGCAGCTTCGGACAGGGCGGGTTGGAGACCCAGTACTTC
clone_size: -
j_call: TRBJ2-5
v_call: TRBV5-1
d_call: TRBD1

cdr3_aa: CASSEQQGWLNNQPQHF
cdr3_nt: TGTGCCAGCAGTGAACAACAGGGGTGGTTGAACAATCAGCCCCAGCATTTT
clone_size: few
j_call: TRBJ1-5
v_call: TRBV6-1
d_call: TRBD1

cdr3_aa: CASSLRPPQGGTEAFF
cdr3_nt: TGCGCCAGCAGCCTCAGGCCGCCTCAGGGAGGCACTGAAGCTTTCTTT
clone_size: -
j_call: TRBJ1-1
v_call: TRBV5-1
d_call: -

cdr3_aa: CASASGFRGYTF
cdr3_nt: TGTGCTAGTGCCTCCGGGTTTCGAGGCTACACCTTC
clone_size: -
j_call: TRBJ1-2
v_call: TRBV12-5
d_call: -

cdr3_aa: CAWTTGLDQPQHF
cdr3_nt: TGTGCCTGGACCACAGGTTTGGATCAGCCCCAGCATTTT
clone_size: -
j_call: TRBJ1-5
v_call: TRBV30
d_call: -

cdr3_aa: CASSYSFDRGGYTF
cdr3_nt: TGTGCCAGCAGTTACTCCTTCGACAGGGGTGGCTACACCTTC
clone_size: once
j_call: TRBJ1-2
v_call: TRBV6-5
d_call: TRBD1

cdr3_aa: CASSPFGDTEAFF
cdr3_nt: TGTGCCAGCTCACCATTCGGGGACACTGAAGCTTTCTTT
clone_size: -
j_call: TRBJ1-1
v_call: TRBV18
d_call: -

cdr3_aa: CASSLDGLAANTGELFF
cdr3_nt: TGTGCCAGCAGCTTAGACGGACTAGCGGCGAACACCGGGGAGCTGTTTTTT
clone_size: -
j_call: TRBJ2-2
v_call: TRBV7-2
d_call: TRBD2

cdr3_aa: CASSLETGGEQFF
cdr3_nt: TGTGCCAGCAGCTTGGAGACAGGCGGTGAGCAGTTCTTC
clone_size: -
j_call: TRBJ2-1
v_call: TRBV5-8
d_call: -